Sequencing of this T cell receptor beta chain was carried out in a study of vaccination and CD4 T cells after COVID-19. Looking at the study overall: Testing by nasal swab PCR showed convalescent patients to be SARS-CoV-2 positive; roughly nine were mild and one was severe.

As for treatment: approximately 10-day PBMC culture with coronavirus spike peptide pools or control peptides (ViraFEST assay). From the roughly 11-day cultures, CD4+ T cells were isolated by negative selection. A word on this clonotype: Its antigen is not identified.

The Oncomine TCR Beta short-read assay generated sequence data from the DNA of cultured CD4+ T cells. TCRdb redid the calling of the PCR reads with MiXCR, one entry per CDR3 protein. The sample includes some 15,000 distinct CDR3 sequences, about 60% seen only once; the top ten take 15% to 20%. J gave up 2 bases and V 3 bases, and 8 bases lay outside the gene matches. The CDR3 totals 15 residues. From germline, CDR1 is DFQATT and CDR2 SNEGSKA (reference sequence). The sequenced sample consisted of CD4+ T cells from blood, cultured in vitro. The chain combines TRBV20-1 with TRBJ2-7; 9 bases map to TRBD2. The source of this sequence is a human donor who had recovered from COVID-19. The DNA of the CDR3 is TGCAGTGCTAGCCGGCCAGCGGGAGGCACCTACGAGCAGTACTTC. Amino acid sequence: CSASRPAGGTYEQYF.